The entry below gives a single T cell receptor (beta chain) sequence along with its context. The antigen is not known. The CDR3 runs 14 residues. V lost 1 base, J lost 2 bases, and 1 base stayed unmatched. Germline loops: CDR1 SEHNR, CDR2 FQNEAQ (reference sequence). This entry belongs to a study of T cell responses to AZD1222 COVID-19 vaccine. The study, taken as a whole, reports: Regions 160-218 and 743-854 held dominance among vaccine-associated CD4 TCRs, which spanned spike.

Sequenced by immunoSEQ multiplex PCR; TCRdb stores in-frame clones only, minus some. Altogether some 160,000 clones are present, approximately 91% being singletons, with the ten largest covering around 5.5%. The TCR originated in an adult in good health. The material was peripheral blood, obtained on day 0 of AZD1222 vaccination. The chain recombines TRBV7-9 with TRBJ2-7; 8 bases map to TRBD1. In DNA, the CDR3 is TGTGCCAGCAGCTTAGGGACAGGGCCCTACGAGCAGTACTTC. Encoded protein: CASSLGTGPYEQYF.